This T cell receptor (beta chain) was profiled in a study of CD8+CD57+ T cells in acquired aplastic anemia. Before being chosen for sequencing, patients had shown CD8+CD57+ cell expansion by flow cytometry. Using genomic DNA as the template, TCR beta VDJ and CDR3 profiling was carried out. TCRdb ran MiXCR on the reads and lists one entry per CDR3 protein. The sample includes approximately 150,000 distinct CDR3 sequences, about two thirds seen only once; the top ten take approximately 50%. The TCR comes from a human donor with aplastic anemia. Source material: sorted CD4+, CD8+, or CD8+CD57+ T cells (not recorded which) from PBMCs.

The CDR3 bases are TGTGCCAGCAGTTTAGCCGAAGAAGAGACCCAGTACTTC. Translated, it gives CASSLAEEETQYF. V usage is TRBV12-3 or TRBV12-4 and J usage is TRBJ2-5; no definite D call. The CDR3 length is 13 residues. With 0 bases removed from V and 3 bases from J, the gap between germline ends came to 5 bases.